Listed here are 4 T cell receptor beta chains from one sample, sequenced in a study of molecular identifiers for immune sequencing clone quantification (dated 2018 in TCRdb). The library came from PCR. The data were produced on an Illumina HiSeq 4000. The public sequencing data were trimmed at Q25 with fastp and processed into clonotypes with MiXCR by TCRdb, which kept only in-frame beta chains. Rows with a matching CDR3 protein are joined into one entry that keeps the most common DNA and genes. Across this sample there are some 11,000 distinct CDR3 sequences, with 16% seen only once. The ten largest clones take up 1.5% to 2% of the sample. The source material was naive CD8+ T cells from blood, with Jurkat cell RNA spiked in. According to the study, the label for this sample's cell subset or site signals: FACS-sorted CD8+CD4-CCR7+CD45RA+ naive T cells. Receptors originate from a human donor in good health. Some libraries in this study had Jurkat cell RNA spiked in.

This clonotype appeared many times. The V gene is TRBV28, the J gene TRBJ2-7; 8 bases fit TRBD2. The CDR3 extends over 14 amino acids. V lost 5 bases and J lost 6; bases outside the gene matches: 9. Germline lookup yields CDR1 MDHEN and CDR2 SYDVKM. This CDR3 is CASSPTGAGGEQYF. The CDR3 region has the DNA TGTGCCAGCAGTCCCACGGGTGCGGGGGGCGAGCAGTACTTC.

This clonotype was counted ten times or more. The rearrangement links TRBV6-2 or TRBV6-3 to TRBJ2-7, with 8 nucleotides matching TRBD2. The germline gives CDR1 MNHEY, CDR2 SVGEGT. The CDR3 consists of 14 residues. The ends lost 8 bases at V and 3 bases at J; junction bases unmatched: 9. CDR3 bases: TGTGCCAGCCGAGTAGCGGGGAGTCTCTACGAGCAGTACTTC. Its protein is CASRVAGSLYEQYF.

Ten or more counts support this clonotype. V is TRBV27 and J is TRBJ2-5, with D possibly called TRBD1 or TRBD2 (5 bases each). Trimming stripped 2 bases from V and 4 bases from J, with 20 bases between. The CDR3 consists of 17 residues. Germline V gene lookup returns CDR1 MNHEY and CDR2 SMNVEV (reference sequence). The CDR3 here is CASSLGSLGVGPETQYF. The DNA of the CDR3 is TGTGCCAGCAGTTTAGGGTCCTTGGGGGTGGGACCAGAGACCCAGTACTTC.

This clonotype was observed at least ten times. V gene TRBV6-6 combines with J gene TRBJ1-4, with D unclear. Looked up from germline, CDR1 is MNHNY and CDR2 is SVGAGI (reference sequence). This CDR3 is built from 14 residues. Trimming took off 5 bases at V and 7 bases at J, with 14 bases between the two ends. CDR3 in DNA: TGTGCCAGCAGTCCGATCGGTGGTATTGAAAAACTGTTTTTT. Its translation: CASSPIGGIEKLFF.